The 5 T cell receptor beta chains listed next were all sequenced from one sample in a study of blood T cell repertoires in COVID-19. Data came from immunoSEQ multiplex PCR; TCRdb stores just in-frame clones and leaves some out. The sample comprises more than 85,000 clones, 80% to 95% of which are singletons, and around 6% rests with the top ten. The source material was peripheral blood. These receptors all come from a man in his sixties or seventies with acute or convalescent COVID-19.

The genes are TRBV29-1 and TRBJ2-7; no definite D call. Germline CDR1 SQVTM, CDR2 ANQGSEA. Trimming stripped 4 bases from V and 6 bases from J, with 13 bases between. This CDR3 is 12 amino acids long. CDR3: CSVVVVAREQYF. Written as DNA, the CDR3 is TGCAGCGTTGTGGTCGTGGCTCGCGAGCAGTACTTC.

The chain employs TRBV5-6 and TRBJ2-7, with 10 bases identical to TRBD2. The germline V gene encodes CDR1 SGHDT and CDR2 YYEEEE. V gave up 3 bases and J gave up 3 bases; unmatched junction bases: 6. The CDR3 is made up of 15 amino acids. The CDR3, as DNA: TGTGCCAGCAGCTCCGGACTAGCGGAGAGCTACGAGCAGTACTTC. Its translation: CASSSGLAESYEQYF.

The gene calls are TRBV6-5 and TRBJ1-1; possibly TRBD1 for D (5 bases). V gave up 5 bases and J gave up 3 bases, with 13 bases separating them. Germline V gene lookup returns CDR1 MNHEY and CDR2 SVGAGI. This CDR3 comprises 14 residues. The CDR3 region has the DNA TGTGCCAGCAGTCCAGGGTCGTGGGACACTGAAGCTTTCTTT. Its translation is CASSPGSWDTEAFF.

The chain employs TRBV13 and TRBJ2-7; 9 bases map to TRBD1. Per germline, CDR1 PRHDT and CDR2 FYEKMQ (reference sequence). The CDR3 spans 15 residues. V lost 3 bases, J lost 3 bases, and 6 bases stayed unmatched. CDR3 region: CASSFSGTGIYEQYF. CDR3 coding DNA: TGTGCCAGCAGCTTCTCCGGGACAGGGATCTACGAGCAGTACTTC.

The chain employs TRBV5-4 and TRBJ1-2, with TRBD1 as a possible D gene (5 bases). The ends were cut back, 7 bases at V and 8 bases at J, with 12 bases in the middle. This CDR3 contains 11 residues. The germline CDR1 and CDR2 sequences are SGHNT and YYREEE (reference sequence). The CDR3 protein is CASQTGGGYTF. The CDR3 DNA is TGTGCCAGCCAAACCGGGGGGGGCTACACCTTC.